The 17 T cell receptor beta chains in this list originate from one sample, sequenced in a study of Tregs in tolerant kidney transplant recipients (dated by TCRdb to about 2019). The library was prepared using the immunoSEQ multiplex PCR assay. TCRdb obtained this table from immuneACCESS and retained in-frame rearrangements with V and J assigned. These tables miss some clones; where compared with another copy, unresolved V genes account for less than half of the shortfall, and the remainder is unexplained. The sample data list about 15,000 clones, and 90% to 95% of these were observed just once. The ten top clones hold 10% to 15% of the sample. Specimen: CD8+ T cells from blood. All receptors derive from a human donor in good health.

The V and J genes are TRBV5-1 and TRBJ2-2, with D perhaps matching TRBD2 (5 bases). Germline V gives CDR1 SGHRS, CDR2 YFSETQ. This CDR3 region has 15 residues. V lost 0 bases and J 6 bases, leaving 12 bases between the germline ends. In DNA form, the CDR3 reads TGCGCCAGCAGCTTGGACGTGGGAGCACCCGGGGAGCTGTTTTTT. This codes for CASSLDVGAPGELFF.

The CDR3 spells CASSGLVETQYF. The CDR3 DNA reads as TGTGCCAGCAGTGGACTAGTAGAGACCCAGTACTTC. This chain joins TRBV2 and TRBJ2-5; a possible D gene is TRBD2 (6 bases). The V end lost 4 bases, the J end lost 4 bases, and 7 bases lay between the germline ends. This CDR3 has 12 residues. CDR1 and CDR2 from the germline V gene are SNHLY and FYNNEI.

This clone was seen only a few times. The rearrangement links TRBV20-1 to TRBJ1-1; no clear D. Per germline, CDR1 DFQATT and CDR2 SNEGSKA (reference sequence). There are 11 residues in the CDR3. CDR3 sequence: CKCLMDPEAFF. The CDR3 DNA reads as TGCAAATGCCTCATGGACCCTGAAGCTTTCTTT.

V is TRBV9 and J is TRBJ2-7; D gene ambiguous. The CDR3 spans 15 residues. Germline values: CDR1 SGDLS, CDR2 YYNGEE. Trimming removed 3 bases at V and 0 bases at J, with 13 bases between. CDR3 DNA: TGTGCCAGCAGCGGAGACGGCCCTATCTCCTACGAGCAGTACTTC. Translating gives CASSGDGPISYEQYF.

In DNA, the CDR3 is TGCGCCAGCAGCCCCCCTTGGAGTTCTGGAAACACCATATATTTT. This sequence encodes CASSPPWSSGNTIYF. The chain carries TRBV4-1 and TRBJ1-3; D ambiguous. Trimming took off 4 bases at V and 1 base at J, with 11 bases between the two ends. Germline-derived CDR1 and CDR2 are MGHRA and YSYEKL. The CDR3 covers 15 residues.

The CDR3 here is CASLGGSGGYTF. DNA of the CDR3: TGTGCCTCTCTTGGGGGGTCTGGTGGCTACACCTTC. The V call is TRBV30, the J call TRBJ1-2; weak D call: TRBD1 (5 bases). Trimming took 7 bases from V and 7 from J, leaving 16 bases between them. The CDR3 totals 12 residues. Per the germline V gene, CDR1 is GTSNPN and CDR2 is SVGIG (reference sequence).

This clone was detected only once. The gene calls are TRBV4-3 and TRBJ1-1; no clear D. CDR1 is LGHNA, CDR2 YSLEER, per germline. CDR3 length: 12 residues. Between the trimmed V and J ends, which lost 1 base and 7 bases, there was a span of 7 bases. This CDR3 reads CASSQGSGEAFF. The CDR3 DNA sequence: TGCGCCAGCAGCCAAGGGTCGGGTGAAGCTTTCTTT.

This sequence joins TRBV29-1 and TRBJ2-3; D is ambiguous. Trimming pared 2 bases from V and 1 base from J, leaving 4 bases between. The CDR3 consists of 12 residues. Per germline, CDR1 SQVTM and CDR2 ANQGSEA. For the CDR3, the DNA is TGCAGCGTTGAACCTGGCACAGATACGCAGTATTTT. Amino acids: CSVEPGTDTQYF.

The CDR3 nucleotides read TGTGCCAGCAGCTTAGGCGGACAGGGGCCTAATGAAAAACTGTTTTTT. Residues: CASSLGGQGPNEKLFF. V usage is TRBV13 and J usage is TRBJ1-4; TRBD1 matches at 9 bases. The CDR3 length is 16 residues. Germline CDR1 PRHDT, CDR2 FYEKMQ (reference sequence). The trim removed 0 bases at V and 3 bases at J, leaving 2 bases unmatched.

J is TRBJ2-2 and V is TRBV4-1; TRBD2 matches at 10 bases. The germline CDR1 and CDR2 sequences are MGHRA and YSYEKL. V lost 0 bases, J lost 2 bases, and 3 bases stayed unmatched. The length of the CDR3 is 17 residues. CDR3 loop: CASSQEPSGGNTGELFF. In DNA, the CDR3 is TGCGCCAGCAGCCAAGAACCTAGCGGGGGAAACACCGGGGAGCTGTTTTTT.

CDR3 sequence (DNA): TGCGCCAGCAGCCAAGATGACAGAAGAGGGCCCCTGCACAATGAGCAGTTCTTC. It codes for CASSQDDRRGPLHNEQFF. The rearrangement links TRBV4-3 to TRBJ2-1, with D perhaps given as TRBD1 or TRBD2 (5 bases each). V was clipped by 0 bases and J by 5 bases, with 20 bases between them. This CDR3 spans 18 amino acids. From germline, CDR1 is LGHNA and CDR2 YSLEER.

On this clone itself: This CDR3 is also generated by other DNA sequences in the sample. The chain uses TRBV7-2 and TRBJ2-7; TRBD2 might be the D (6 bases). Germline V gene sequence: CDR1 SGHTA, CDR2 FQGNSA. V was clipped by 0 bases and J by 0 bases, with 6 bases between them. The CDR3 is 14 residues long. CDR3 residues: CASSLAGGSYEQYF. CDR3 coding DNA: TGTGCCAGCAGCTTAGCCGGGGGCTCCTACGAGCAGTACTTC.

This chain connects TRBV30 to TRBJ1-1, with 7 bases fitting TRBD1. The V gene's germline CDR1 is GTSNPN and CDR2 SVGIG (reference sequence). This CDR3 has 13 residues. V lost 8 bases, J lost 1 base, and 7 bases stayed unmatched. CDR3 amino acids: CASNRGSNTEAFF. In nucleotides, the CDR3 is TGTGCCAGTAACAGGGGCTCGAACACTGAAGCTTTCTTT.

The CDR3 region has the DNA TGTGCCAGCTCACCAGGCGGCAGCTCCTACAATGAGCAGTTCTTC. Translated, it gives CASSPGGSSYNEQFF. The rearrangement links TRBV18 to TRBJ2-1; D unclear. Trimming removed 2 bases from V and 0 bases from J, with 8 bases in between. CDR1 KGHSH and CDR2 LQKENI come from the germline V gene. The CDR3 has 15 residues. The full variable domain, rest sourced from reference TRBV18 and TRBJ2-1, is NAGVMQNPRHLVRRRGQEARLRCSPMKGHSHVYWYRQLPEEGLKFMVYLQKENIIDESGMPKERFSAEFPKEGPSILRIQQVVRGDSAAYFCASSPGGSSYNEQFFGPGTRLTVL.

The J gene is TRBJ1-5, the V gene TRBV15, with unresolved D. The CDR3 length is 15 residues. The germline CDR1 and CDR2 sequences are LNHNV and YYDKDF (reference sequence). V was cut by 0 bases and J by 0 bases, with 6 bases left in between. The CDR3 DNA reads TGTGCCACCAGCAGAGACCGATCTAGCAATCAGCCCCAGCATTTT. Amino acids: CATSRDRSSNQPQHF. Supplemented by reference TRBV15 and TRBJ1-5, the full variable domain reads DAMVIQNPRYQVTQFGKPVTLSCSQTLNHNVMYWYQQKSSQAPKLLFHYYDKDFNNEADTPDNFQSRRPNTSFCFLDIRSPGLGDTAMYLCATSRDRSSNQPQHFGDGTRLSIL.

The V and J genes are TRBV6-6 and TRBJ2-5, with D perhaps assigned TRBD1 or TRBD2 (6 bases each). This CDR3 is 15 amino acids long. Trimming stripped 7 bases from V and 4 bases from J, with 19 bases between. Germline V gives CDR1 MNHNY, CDR2 SVGAGI (reference sequence). The CDR3 DNA follows: TGTGCCAGCACCTTTACAGGGTCCGGGGGAGAGACCCAGTACTTC. Translated, it gives CASTFTGSGGETQYF.

This clone was observed a single time. The genes are TRBV6-5 and TRBJ1-2; maybe TRBD1 (6 bases). The CDR3 covers 15 residues. Looked up from germline, CDR1 is MNHEY and CDR2 is SVGAGI. Trimming pared 0 bases from V and 7 bases from J, leaving 15 bases between. The CDR3 DNA sequence: TGTGCCAGCAGTTACTCTGGGGGGGCGCTCTCTGGCTACACCTTC. Amino acids: CASSYSGGALSGYTF.